This TCR beta chain was recovered during a study of blood T cell repertoires in COVID-19. The wider study: The origin of the acute and convalescent COVID-19 samples was the United States, Italy and Spain. The cDNA or gDNA used as material had been derived from T cells, B-cell-depleted T cells, or PBMCs.

The CDR3 loop spans 16 amino acids. Original processing methods: Using reference gene primer amplification, nucleated cell counts were estimated. Produced via immunoSEQ multiplex PCR; TCRdb's table is partial and in-frame only. V and J calls and clone size are those listed in that table; D and trimming were worked out from the DNA. The sample carries some 190,000 clones, roughly 88% recorded once. This chain joins TRBV21-1 and TRBJ2-5; TRBD1, the table's D call, was not compared with the DNA. TRBV21-1 is a known pseudogene. This receptor was taken from a man aged 18 to 29 with active or convalescent COVID-19. The sample comprised peripheral blood. The CDR3 bases are TGTGCCAGCAGCAAAGTCCTTCGGGACACGGGTGAGACCCAGTACTTC. It specifies CASSKVLRDTGETQYF.